This T cell receptor (beta chain) was captured by sequencing in a study of cytomegalovirus exposure and HLA in healthy donors. Germline-derived CDR1 and CDR2 are SGHTA and FQGTGA. The length of the CDR3 is 17 residues. V shed 1 base, J shed 4 bases, and the junction held 9 bases outside the gene matches. PCR used 60 Vbeta primers and 13 Jbeta primers. Clones were sequenced by immunoSEQ multiplex PCR, and TCRdb holds only the in-frame ones, with some missing. The sample features about 200,000 clones, with around 0.7% in its top ten. The chain employs TRBV7-3 and TRBJ2-3, with TRBD2 matching 9 bases. Material for sequencing was PBMCs. The TCR was taken from a boy between 10 and 17 years old in good health and CMV-seronegative. CDR3 region: CASSLNSVAGGSDTQYF. The CDR3, as DNA: TGTGCCAGCAGCTTAAATTCTGTCGCGGGGGGGTCAGATACGCAGTATTTT.